These T cell receptor beta chains were read from a single sample in a study of cytomegalovirus exposure and HLA in healthy donors. Repertoires were generated with immunoSEQ multiplex PCR, while TCRdb's copy carries only in-frame clones and drops some. The sample data list 65,000 to 95,000 clones. Sequencing was carried out using PBMCs. The receptors derive from a man aged 25 to 40 in good health and CMV-seronegative. The CDR3 runs from the conserved cysteine through the conserved F or W. Each record gives: V gene, CDR3 length, CDR3 protein.

TRBV19,15,CASSAGTSGSYEQYF
TRBV13,16,CASRRSGQGTYNEQFF
TRBV7-9,14,CASSLGGAAYEQYF
TRBV7-8,16,CASSSPRGLPNYGYTF
TRBV4-1,16,CASSQDWTSGGQTQYF
TRBV7-3,16,CASSPYPGTSADIQYF
TRBV27,16,CASSTYRGSGANVLTF
TRBV19,15,CASSMWGELTSEQYF
TRBV13,17,CASSPTGLAGGPGELFF
TRBV6-6,15,CASNSPLGGSYEQYF
TRBV5-1,13,CASSSQGDYGYTF
TRBV5-1,19,CASSLGLAGGLMIQETQYF
TRBV19,14,CASRIRDRGTEAFF
TRBV6-5,15,CASRSKDRDLDEQYF
TRBV18,13,CASSPNWSYGYTF
TRBV19,16,CASRPRTGGGKSEQYF
TRBV6-6,12,CASSTSNYGYTF
TRBV2,15,CASSDGSATGGSQYF
TRBV6-4,17,CASSEGTGGGAYNEQFF
TRBV7-2,16,CASSFTGTGGVHGYTF
TRBV9,16,CASSRTGGYTTDTQYF
TRBV5-6,16,CASSPTGGADTGELFF
TRBV6-5,14,CASSADNGRETQYF
TRBV7-2,14,CASSDRDRGDTQYF
TRBV5-6,15,CASSWGTGNTGELFF
TRBV9,12,CASSPRGTEAFF
TRBV6-5,16,CASSYSAQGASGGYTF
TRBV11-3,14,CASSGSGGDETQYF
TRBV19,14,CASSLTGENQPQHF